A selection of T cell receptor beta chains follows, all from one sample in a study of T-cell memory formation after mild COVID-19. TCRdb called the 5' RACE reads again in MiXCR, with one record for every CDR3 protein. The sample consists of nearly 200,000 distinct CDR3 sequences, about 16% of them appearing once. The source material was PBMCs or a T cell subset sorted from them (not recorded which). The receptors derive from an adult woman who had mild COVID-19 (a few samples of this study predate the infection). Cell type and time point are not known. Both conserved end residues are part of each CDR3. The D gene is left open where the match is weak. Not all rows give a size; the values are once, few, many and, for expanded clones, a class.

clone_size,d_call,v_call,j_call,cdr3_nt,cdr3_aa
few,NA,TRBV29-1,TRBJ2-3,TGCAGCGTTCCGACTAGGGGAGGAGATACGCAGTATTTT,CSVPTRGGDTQYF
NA,NA,TRBV6-5,TRBJ1-3,TGTGCCAGCAGTCACCCGGGACAAGGAAACACCATATATTTT,CASSHPGQGNTIYF
NA,NA,TRBV11-2,TRBJ1-1,TGTGCCAGCAGCTTAATAGGGGGATCTGAAGCTTTCTTT,CASSLIGGSEAFF
NA,NA,TRBV24-1,TRBJ2-2,TGTGCCACCAGTGATTTGCATGGTACCGGGGAGCTGTTTTTT,CATSDLHGTGELFF
NA,NA,TRBV18,TRBJ1-4,TGTGCCAGCTCACCGCCCATCAGGCCTCGGGGTGAAAAACTGTTTTTT,CASSPPIRPRGEKLFF
few,TRBD2,TRBV6-5,TRBJ2-7,TGTGCCAGCAGTCGAACGAAGCGAAGCGGGACCCCCTACGAGCAGTACTTC,CASSRTKRSGTPYEQYF
NA,NA,TRBV3-1,TRBJ1-1,TGTGCCAGCAATCAGGGGTCTATCACTGAAGCTTTCTTT,CASNQGSITEAFF
many,TRBD1,TRBV5-1,TRBJ1-6,TGCGCCAGCAGCGGGGGGACAGCCGCGAATTCACCCCTCCACTTT,CASSGGTAANSPLHF
few,NA,TRBV6-5,TRBJ2-3,TGTGCCAGCGGGGGGGCCCCAGATACGCAGTATTTT,CASGGAPDTQYF
NA,NA,TRBV20-1,TRBJ1-1,TGCAGTGCTAGAGATCCCAATCGAGACAGTCAAGCTTTCTTT,CSARDPNRDSQAFF
few,NA,TRBV29-1,TRBJ1-4,TGCAGCGTGACCTTTAATGAAAAACTGTTTTTT,CSVTFNEKLFF
many,TRBD2,TRBV29-1,TRBJ2-1,TGCAGCGTTGCAGTCGGGGGGGCCTACAATGAGCAGTTCTTC,CSVAVGGAYNEQFF
many,TRBD2,TRBV9,TRBJ2-5,TGTGCCAGCAGTACTAGCGGAGAAGAGACCCAGTACTTC,CASSTSGEETQYF
many,NA,TRBV6-2/TRBV6-3,TRBJ1-1,TGTGCCAGCAGCGACCCGGGGTGGAGCACTGAAGCTTTCTTT,CASSDPGWSTEAFF
NA,TRBD1,TRBV7-3,TRBJ2-7,TGTGCCAGCAGCTTACAACAGGGGGGCGAGCAGTACTTC,CASSLQQGGEQYF
NA,NA,TRBV9,TRBJ2-5,TGTGCCAGCAGCGTAGGGATTACCCAAGAGACCCAGTACTTC,CASSVGITQETQYF
few,NA,TRBV15,TRBJ1-1,TGTGCCACCGCAATGGGCGGCCGGAGCACTGAAGCTTTCTTT,CATAMGGRSTEAFF
few,NA,TRBV5-4,TRBJ1-4,TGTGCCAGCCGGGGCGGGGGTACTAATGAAAAACTGTTTTTT,CASRGGGTNEKLFF
NA,NA,TRBV29-1,TRBJ2-7,TGCAGCGTCTCGACTAGGTTCTACGAGCAGTACTTC,CSVSTRFYEQYF
few,TRBD2,TRBV6-2/TRBV6-3,TRBJ2-5,TGTGCCAGCAGCTACACGGGACTAGCGGGAGGACGAGGGGGGTCCCAGTACTTC,CASSYTGLAGGRGGSQYF
few,NA,TRBV5-6,TRBJ2-5,TGTGCCAGCAGCTACCGGGGCGCGGAGACCCAGTACTTC,CASSYRGAETQYF
NA,TRBD1,TRBV18,TRBJ2-1,TGTGCCAGCACCCGGGACAGGGGTGGCAATGAGCAGTTCTTC,CASTRDRGGNEQFF
many,NA,TRBV6-5,TRBJ2-5,TGTGCCAGCAGTTACTCAACAGATCTCGGGGGGACCCAGTACTTC,CASSYSTDLGGTQYF
NA,TRBD2,TRBV20-1,TRBJ2-1,TGCAGTGCTCCAGGACTAGCGGGAGGGCCTGGGGGCAATGAGCAGTTCTTC,CSAPGLAGGPGGNEQFF
once,TRBD1,TRBV3-1,TRBJ2-1,TGTGCCAGCAGCCCGGGACAGGGGGATGAGCAGTTCTTC,CASSPGQGDEQFF
few,TRBD1,TRBV24-1,TRBJ1-1,TGTGCCACCAGTGATCCGGGACAGCCTACTGAAGCTTTCTTT,CATSDPGQPTEAFF
NA,TRBD1,TRBV12-3/TRBV12-4,TRBJ2-2,TGTGCCAGCGGGGACAGCGGTCACACCGGGGAGCTGTTTTTT,CASGDSGHTGELFF
few,NA,TRBV19,TRBJ1-5,TGTGCCTGCTCACGGGCCAATCAGCCCCAGCATTTT,CACSRANQPQHF
NA,TRBD2,TRBV5-1,TRBJ2-5,TGCGCCAGCAGCCCGGAGCGGGGCGGGGAGACCCAGTACTTC,CASSPERGGETQYF
NA,TRBD1,TRBV7-2,TRBJ2-3,TGTGCCAGCAGCCCCTGGACAGGGGGCGCAGATACGCAGTATTTT,CASSPWTGGADTQYF
NA,NA,TRBV27,TRBJ2-1,TGTGCCAGCAGCCGGGCGAGCTCCTACAATGAGCAGTTCTTC,CASSRASSYNEQFF
few,TRBD1,TRBV5-1,TRBJ1-5,TGCGCCAGCAGCTTGGGACAGGGGGAAAATCAGCCCCAGCATTTT,CASSLGQGENQPQHF
NA,NA,TRBV12-3/TRBV12-4,TRBJ2-5,TGTGCCAGCAGTTTTGGTACGGGCAAGGTCCAGTACTTC,CASSFGTGKVQYF
once,NA,TRBV12-3/TRBV12-4,TRBJ1-5,TGTGCCAGCAGTTTAGGGGGGGGAAGTCGGGGCAATCAGCCCCAGCATTTT,CASSLGGGSRGNQPQHF
NA,TRBD2,TRBV4-3,TRBJ2-5,TGCGCCAGCAGCCAAGCGACTAGCGGGTGGGAGACCCAGTACTTC,CASSQATSGWETQYF
NA,TRBD1,TRBV7-2,TRBJ2-7,TGTGCCAGCAGCTTCCGGACAGGGAATCGGTACGAGCAGTACTTC,CASSFRTGNRYEQYF
NA,TRBD1,TRBV20-1,TRBJ2-7,TGCAGTGCTCCAGCCCGGGACAGGGGTATTCACGAGCAGTACTTC,CSAPARDRGIHEQYF
few,NA,TRBV10-3,TRBJ1-1,TGTGCCATCAGTGAGTCTGAGGGCCGGCCTACTGAAGCTTTCTTT,CAISESEGRPTEAFF
few,NA,TRBV19,TRBJ1-2,TGTGCCAGTAGTACGGGGGAACAGACTTCAAGCGTCTATGGCTACACCTTC,CASSTGEQTSSVYGYTF
few,TRBD2,TRBV4-2,TRBJ2-1,TGTGCCAGCAGCCCCCTGACTAGCGGGAGGGCAAACTCCTACAATGAGCAGTTCTTC,CASSPLTSGRANSYNEQFF
few,NA,TRBV24-1,TRBJ2-2,TGTGCCACCAGTGTTCCAGGGAAAACCGGGGAGCTGTTTTTT,CATSVPGKTGELFF
many,TRBD2,TRBV20-1,TRBJ2-3,TGCAGTGCTAGAGAGTTCGGGGGGGGGAGCACAGATACGCAGTATTTT,CSAREFGGGSTDTQYF
NA,NA,TRBV28,TRBJ1-6,TGTGCCAGCTCCGAGGGACTGATTAATTCACCCCTCCACTTT,CASSEGLINSPLHF
many,TRBD1,TRBV19,TRBJ2-7,TGTGCCAGTAGTATCGGGACAGGGGGAATGAAGCAGTACTTC,CASSIGTGGMKQYF
few,TRBD1,TRBV2,TRBJ1-2,TGTGCCAGCTCAACAGGGGTTAAAGGTGGCTACACCTTC,CASSTGVKGGYTF
NA,TRBD2,TRBV30,TRBJ2-7,TGTGCCTGGAGTGTAGTCTGGACTAGCGGTTACGAGCAGTACTTC,CAWSVVWTSGYEQYF
NA,NA,TRBV6-2/TRBV6-3,TRBJ1-3,TGTGCCAGCCCCAGGACGGAGAGCTCTGGAGACACCATATATTTT,CASPRTESSGDTIYF
NA,NA,TRBV15,TRBJ2-3,TGTGCCACCAGCAGAGCGTTAGGGCAGGGCGGAGATACGCAGTATTTT,CATSRALGQGGDTQYF
few,NA,TRBV5-1,TRBJ1-2,TGCGCCAGCAGCAACTCAACCGGGACGGTCGCTAACTATGGCTACACCTTC,CASSNSTGTVANYGYTF
NA,NA,TRBV24-1,TRBJ2-1,TGTGCCGCCTCACAGGGCCGGAATGAGCAGTTCTTC,CAASQGRNEQFF
NA,NA,TRBV2,TRBJ2-1,TGTGCCAGCAACATCCGAGATGAGCAGTTCTTC,CASNIRDEQFF
NA,NA,TRBV7-2,TRBJ1-6,TGTGCCAGCAGCTTAGTTCTGGGAGATAATTCACCCCTCCACTTT,CASSLVLGDNSPLHF
few,TRBD2,TRBV4-2,TRBJ2-1,TGTGCCAGCAGCCAAGAACCAGCGGGAGACAATGAGCAGTTCTTC,CASSQEPAGDNEQFF
NA,NA,TRBV7-2,TRBJ2-1,TGTGCCAGCAGCTTATCAGTCTCCTACAATGAGCAGTTCTTC,CASSLSVSYNEQFF
few,TRBD1,TRBV12-3/TRBV12-4,TRBJ1-6,TGTGCCAGCACTGCCAGGGGGAATTCACCCCTCCACTTT,CASTARGNSPLHF